This T cell receptor beta chain stems from a study of cytomegalovirus exposure and HLA in healthy donors (dated by TCRdb to about 2017). Study-level background: According to a later analysis, one platform produced both the 120 validation repertoires and the 670 or so repertoires of the first cohort. The study was designed to test whether signatures of past pathogen exposure could be identified by cataloging public T cell receptors. Besides the first cohort of roughly 640 subjects, a separate validation cohort made up of over a hundred different subjects was used. The study combined high-throughput TCR immunosequencing, statistical association of individual TCRs with disease status, and machine learning to predict cytomegalovirus infection status.

The library was generated by the immunoSEQ multiplex PCR assay. The original pipeline was this. A statistical classification framework was built to diagnose cytomegalovirus status from the catalog of TCR beta chain sequences. The source is immuneACCESS, and TCRdb retained only in-frame sequences with V and J called. Part of the clones is not carried over; for the studies checked, unresolved V genes explain less than half of this, and the remainder is unexplained. The V and J calls and the clone size are those of that table, but D and trimming were determined from the DNA. The sample records 190,000 or so clones, about four fifths of which are singletons. The ten largest clones represent around 2.8% of the sample. As concerns this clone: What this receptor recognizes is not known. Within one base of it there is no much larger clone, and no base qualities were kept.

Beyond this particular receptor, the publication reports: The validation cohort had no HLA typing available for a later analysis, so co-occurrence within that cohort was assessed over all 120 or so repertoires. Most TCR sequences were seen in very few donors, while some public TCRs were found in many individuals. The authors suggested that the approach could potentially be extended to other disease states and immunological phenotypes. In vitro tests confirmed that three of the cytomegalovirus-associated TCR beta chains recognize cytomegalovirus antigens. In a later analysis, TCRs clustered in the first cohort were found to also tend to co-occur in the roughly 110 validation repertoires, with over 90% of cluster scores above 0. The classifier was reported to diagnose cytomegalovirus status with high specificity and sensitivity in both the original and validation cohorts. In the study, approximately 150 TCR beta chains were listed as associated with cytomegalovirus.

The donors belonged to the validation cohort of 120 subjects, which was separate from the approximately 680-subject first cohort. V is reduced by 0 bases and J by 6 bases, leaving a spacing of 21 bases between them. Including the terminal cysteine and phenylalanine, the CDR3 comprises 18 residues. The DNA shown is the 54-base CDR3, in frame from base 1. CDR1 and CDR2 are read off the germline V gene (reference sequence) as LNHNV and YYDKDF. The sequence came from a woman between 18 and 30 years old in good health and CMV-seropositive. Input material: PBMCs. The rearrangement joined TRBV15 to TRBJ2-1, with a tentative D gene TRBD1 over 5 matching bases. In nucleotides, the sequence is TGTGCCACCAGCAGAGATCACCCGGGCCAGGGAATTTTCAATGAGCAGTTCTTC. Translation gives CATSRDHPGQGIFNEQFF.